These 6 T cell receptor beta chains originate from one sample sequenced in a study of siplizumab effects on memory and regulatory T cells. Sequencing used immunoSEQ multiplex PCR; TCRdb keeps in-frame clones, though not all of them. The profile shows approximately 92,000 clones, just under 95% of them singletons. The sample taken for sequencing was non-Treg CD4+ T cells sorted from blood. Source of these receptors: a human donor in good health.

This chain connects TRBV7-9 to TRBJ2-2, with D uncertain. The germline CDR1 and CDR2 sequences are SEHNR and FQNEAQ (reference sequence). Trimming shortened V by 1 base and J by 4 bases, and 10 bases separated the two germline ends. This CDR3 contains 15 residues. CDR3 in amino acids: CASSLVPPGTGELFF. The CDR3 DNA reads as TGTGCCAGCAGCTTAGTTCCTCCCGGCACCGGGGAGCTGTTTTTT. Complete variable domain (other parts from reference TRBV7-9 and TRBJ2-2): DTGVSQNPRHKITKRGQNVTFRCDPISEHNRLYWYRQTLGQGPEFLTYFQNEAQLEKSRLLSDRFSAERPKGSFSTLEIQRTEQGDSAMYLCASSLVPPGTGELFFGEGSRLTVL.

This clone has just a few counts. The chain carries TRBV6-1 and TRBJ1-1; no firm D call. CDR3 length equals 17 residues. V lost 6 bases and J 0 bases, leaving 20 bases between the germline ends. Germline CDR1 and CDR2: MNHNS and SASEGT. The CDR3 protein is CASSESLLGAMNTEAFF. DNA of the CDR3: TGTGCCAGCAGCGAATCTCTCCTTGGTGCCATGAACACTGAAGCTTTCTTT.

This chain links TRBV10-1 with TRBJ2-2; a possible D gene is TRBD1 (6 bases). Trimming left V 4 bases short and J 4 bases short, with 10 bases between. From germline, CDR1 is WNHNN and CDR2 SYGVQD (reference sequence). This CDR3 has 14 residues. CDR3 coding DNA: TGCGCCAGCAGTGTGACAGGCGCCACCGGGGAGCTGTTTTTT. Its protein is CASSVTGATGELFF.

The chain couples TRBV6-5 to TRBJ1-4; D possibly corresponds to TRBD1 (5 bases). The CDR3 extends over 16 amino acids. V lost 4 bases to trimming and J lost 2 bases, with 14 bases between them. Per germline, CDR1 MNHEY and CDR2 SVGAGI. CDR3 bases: TGTGCCAGCAGTTCGACAGCACAGTTTACTAATGAAAAACTGTTTTTT. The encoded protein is CASSSTAQFTNEKLFF.

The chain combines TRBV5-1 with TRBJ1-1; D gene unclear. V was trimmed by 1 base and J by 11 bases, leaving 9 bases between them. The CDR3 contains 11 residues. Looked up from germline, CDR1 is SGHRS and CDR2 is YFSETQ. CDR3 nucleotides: TGCGCCAGCAGCTTGAATCAACGGGCTTTCTTT. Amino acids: CASSLNQRAFF.

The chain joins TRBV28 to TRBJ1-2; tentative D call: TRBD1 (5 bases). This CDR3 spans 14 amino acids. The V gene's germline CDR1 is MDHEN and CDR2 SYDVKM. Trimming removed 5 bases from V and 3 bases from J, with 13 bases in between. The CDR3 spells CASSPATADYGYTF. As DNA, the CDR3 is TGTGCCAGCAGTCCAGCGACAGCCGACTATGGCTACACCTTC.